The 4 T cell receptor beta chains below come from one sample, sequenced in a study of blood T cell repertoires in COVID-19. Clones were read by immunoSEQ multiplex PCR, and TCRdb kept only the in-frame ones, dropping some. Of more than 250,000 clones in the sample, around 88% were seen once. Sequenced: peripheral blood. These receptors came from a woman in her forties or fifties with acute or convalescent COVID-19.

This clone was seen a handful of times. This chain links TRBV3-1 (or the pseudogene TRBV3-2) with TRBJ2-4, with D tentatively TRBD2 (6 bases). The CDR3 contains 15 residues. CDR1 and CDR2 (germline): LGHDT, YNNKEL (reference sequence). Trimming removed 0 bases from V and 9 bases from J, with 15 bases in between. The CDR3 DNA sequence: TGTGCCAGCAGCCAAGAATGGAGTCCCGGGGGCATTCAGTACTTC. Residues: CASSQEWSPGGIQYF.

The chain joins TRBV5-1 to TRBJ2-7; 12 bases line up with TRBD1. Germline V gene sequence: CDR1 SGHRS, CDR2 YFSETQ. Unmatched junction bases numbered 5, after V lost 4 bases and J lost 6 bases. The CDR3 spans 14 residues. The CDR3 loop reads CASSRGQGAVEQYF. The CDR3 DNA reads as TGCGCCAGCAGCCGGGGACAGGGGGCTGTCGAGCAGTACTTC.

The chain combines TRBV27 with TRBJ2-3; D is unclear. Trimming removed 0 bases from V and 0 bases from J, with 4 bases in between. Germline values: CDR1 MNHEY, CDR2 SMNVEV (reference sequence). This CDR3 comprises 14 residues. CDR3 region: CASSLSSSTDTQYF. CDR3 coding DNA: TGTGCCAGCAGTTTATCTAGCAGCACAGATACGCAGTATTTT.

The CDR3: CASSLAGGPLGELFF. For the CDR3, the DNA is TGTGCCAGCAGCTTAGCGGGAGGGCCCCTCGGGGAGCTGTTTTTT. This rearrangement joins TRBV28 to TRBJ2-2, with 11 bases fitting TRBD2. The CDR3 loop spans 15 amino acids. Germline values: CDR1 MDHEN, CDR2 SYDVKM. V dropped 6 bases and J dropped 7; count of bases not matched to a gene: 7.